This record covers a single T cell receptor beta chain. Its antigen is unidentified. This CDR3 spans 12 amino acids. The trim removed 5 bases at V and 10 bases at J, leaving 4 bases unmatched. The V gene's germline CDR1 is SGHAT and CDR2 FQNNGV. This entry comes from a study of OX40 agonist ivuxolimab in advanced cancers. Study-level background: Ivuxolimab was administered intravenously to patients at 0.01 to 10 mg/kg every 2 weeks. The mean age was approximately 56 years, ranging from about 20 to 90, with 65% to 85% of participants male. Broader study findings: CD8+ T cells showed, on average, more clonal expansion than CD4+ cells.

Repertoires were generated with immunoSEQ multiplex PCR, while TCRdb's copy carries only in-frame clones and drops some. The table lists approximately 76,000 clones, roughly 86% of them singletons. The receptor's source is an adult with an advanced solid tumor such as melanoma, head and neck, liver or kidney cancer. This material consisted of CD4+ or CD8+ T cells sorted from blood, taken in a trial of the OX40 agonist ivuxolimab. The chain uses TRBV11-2 and TRBJ2-1; 8 nucleotides align to TRBD1. The CDR3 reads CASSPSGGEQFF. The CDR3 bases are TGTGCCAGCAGCCCCTCAGGGGGCGAGCAGTTCTTC. Together with reference TRBV11-2 and TRBJ2-1, the CDR3 gives the full variable domain: EAGVAQSPRYKIIEKRQSVAFWCNPISGHATLYWYQQILGQGPKLLIQFQNNGVVDDSQLPKDRFSAERLKGVDSTLKIQPAKLEDSAVYLCASSPSGGEQFFGPGTRLTVL.